This record looks at one T cell receptor (beta chain) sequence and its context. These data belong to a study of blood T cell repertoires in COVID-19. TCRdb's copy holds only in-frame clones and misses some; the assay was immunoSEQ multiplex PCR. Altogether about 150,000 clones are present, about nine tenths being singletons, with the ten largest covering 4.5% to 5%. CDR1 SGHTA and CDR2 FQGNSA come from the germline V gene. The CDR3 has 15 amino acids. With 5 bases removed from V and 0 bases from J, the gap between germline ends came to 11 bases. The sequenced sample was peripheral blood. The origin of this receptor is a man aged 18 to 29 with COVID-19, enrolled during active disease. This chain joins TRBV7-2 and TRBJ2-1; perhaps TRBD1 as D (6 bases). CDR3 amino acids: CASSRDTSSYNEQFF. Here the CDR3 DNA reads TGTGCCAGCAGCCGGGACACGAGCTCCTACAATGAGCAGTTCTTC.